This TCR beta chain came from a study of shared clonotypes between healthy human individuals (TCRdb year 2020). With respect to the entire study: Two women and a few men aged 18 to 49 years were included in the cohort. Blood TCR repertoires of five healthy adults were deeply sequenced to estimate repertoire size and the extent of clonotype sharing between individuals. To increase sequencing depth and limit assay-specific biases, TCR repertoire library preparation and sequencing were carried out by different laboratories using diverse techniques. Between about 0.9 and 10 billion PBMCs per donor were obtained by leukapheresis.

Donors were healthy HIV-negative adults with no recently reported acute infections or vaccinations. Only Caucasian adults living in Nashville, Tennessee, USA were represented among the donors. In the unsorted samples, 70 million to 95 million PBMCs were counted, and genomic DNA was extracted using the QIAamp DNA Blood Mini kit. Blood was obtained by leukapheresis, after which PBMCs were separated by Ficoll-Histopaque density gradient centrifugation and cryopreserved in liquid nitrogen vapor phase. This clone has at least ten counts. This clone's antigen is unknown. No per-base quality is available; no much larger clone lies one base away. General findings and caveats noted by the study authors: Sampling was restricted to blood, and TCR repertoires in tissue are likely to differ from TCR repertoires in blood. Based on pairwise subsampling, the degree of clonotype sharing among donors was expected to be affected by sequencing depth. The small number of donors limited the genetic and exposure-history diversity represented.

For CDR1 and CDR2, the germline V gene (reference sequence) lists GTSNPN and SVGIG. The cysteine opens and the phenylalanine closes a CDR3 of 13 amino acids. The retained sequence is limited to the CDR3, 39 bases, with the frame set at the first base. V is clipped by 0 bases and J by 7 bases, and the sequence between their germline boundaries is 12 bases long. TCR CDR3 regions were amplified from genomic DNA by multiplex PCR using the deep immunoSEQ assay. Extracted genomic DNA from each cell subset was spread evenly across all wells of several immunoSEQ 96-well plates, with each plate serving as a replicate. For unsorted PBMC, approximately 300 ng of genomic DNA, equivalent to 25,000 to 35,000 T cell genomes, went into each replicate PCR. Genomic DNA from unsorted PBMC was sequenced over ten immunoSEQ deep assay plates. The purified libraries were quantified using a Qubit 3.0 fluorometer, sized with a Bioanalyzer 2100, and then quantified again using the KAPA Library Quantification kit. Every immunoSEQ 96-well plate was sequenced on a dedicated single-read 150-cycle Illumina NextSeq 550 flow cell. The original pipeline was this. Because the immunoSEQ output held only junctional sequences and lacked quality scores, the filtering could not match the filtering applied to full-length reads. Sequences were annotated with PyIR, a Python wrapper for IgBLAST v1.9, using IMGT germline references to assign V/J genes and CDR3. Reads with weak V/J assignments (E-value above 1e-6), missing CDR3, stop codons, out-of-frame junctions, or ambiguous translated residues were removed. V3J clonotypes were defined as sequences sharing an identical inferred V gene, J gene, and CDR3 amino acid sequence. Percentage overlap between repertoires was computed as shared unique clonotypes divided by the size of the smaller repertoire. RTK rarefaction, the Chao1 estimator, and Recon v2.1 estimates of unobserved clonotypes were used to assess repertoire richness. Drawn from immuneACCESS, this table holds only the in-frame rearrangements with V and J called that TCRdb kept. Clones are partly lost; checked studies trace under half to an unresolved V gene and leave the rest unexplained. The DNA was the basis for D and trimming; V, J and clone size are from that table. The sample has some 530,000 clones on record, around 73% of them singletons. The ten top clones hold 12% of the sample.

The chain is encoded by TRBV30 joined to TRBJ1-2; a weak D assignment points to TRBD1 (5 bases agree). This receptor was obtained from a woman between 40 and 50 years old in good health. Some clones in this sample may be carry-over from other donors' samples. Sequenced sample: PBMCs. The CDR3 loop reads CAWSVQRGGGYTF. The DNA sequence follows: TGTGCCTGGAGTGTACAGAGGGGAGGTGGCTACACCTTC.